This T cell receptor (beta chain) was sequenced during a study of PD-1 blockade in classical Hodgkin lymphoma. Findings and limits, study-wide: Baseline TCR diversity was reportedly lower in newly diagnosed patients than in healthy donors. It was reported as lower still in relapsed/refractory patients.

There are 16 residues in the CDR3. The germline V gene has CDR1 MNHEY and CDR2 SMNVEV (reference sequence). Trimming cost V 4 bases and J 4 bases, with 19 bases left between them. Regarding this clone: Its antigen is undetermined.

Measured with immunoSEQ multiplex PCR; TCRdb has only the in-frame clones, and not every one. The table has approximately 65,000 clones, 75% to 95% seen once. Sample time point: cycle 4 day 1 (C4D1), after six to seven weeks of nivolumab. Each patient relapsed following autologous stem cell transplantation, and prior brentuximab vedotin exposure differed. Sequenced here: peripheral blood mononuclear cells (PBMCs), sampled before the fourth cycle of nivolumab. The source of this sequence is a human donor with classical Hodgkin lymphoma. The rearrangement uses TRBV27 and TRBJ1-1, with D possibly matching TRBD1 (6 bases). The CDR3 DNA reads as TGTGCCAGCAGTTCCTCCGCAGGGGTTTGGGGCACTGAAGCTTTCTTT. Amino acid sequence: CASSSSAGVWGTEAFF.